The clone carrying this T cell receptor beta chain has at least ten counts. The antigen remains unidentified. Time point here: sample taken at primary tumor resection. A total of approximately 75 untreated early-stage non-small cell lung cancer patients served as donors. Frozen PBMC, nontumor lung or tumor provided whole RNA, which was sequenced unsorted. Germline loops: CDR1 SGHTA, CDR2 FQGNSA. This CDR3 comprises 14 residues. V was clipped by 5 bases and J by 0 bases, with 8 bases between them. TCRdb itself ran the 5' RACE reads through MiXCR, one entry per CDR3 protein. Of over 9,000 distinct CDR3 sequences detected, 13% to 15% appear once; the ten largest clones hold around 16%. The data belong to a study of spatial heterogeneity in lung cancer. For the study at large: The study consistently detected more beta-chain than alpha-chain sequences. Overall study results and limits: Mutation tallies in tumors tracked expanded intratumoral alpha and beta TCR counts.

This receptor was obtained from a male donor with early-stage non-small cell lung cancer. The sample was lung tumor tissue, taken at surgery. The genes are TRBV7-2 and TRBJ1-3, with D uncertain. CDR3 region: CASSNGISGNTIYF. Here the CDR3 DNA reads TGTGCCAGCAGCAACGGAATCTCTGGAAACACCATATATTTT.